This T cell receptor (beta chain) originates from a study of blood T cell repertoires in COVID-19. Study-wide context: The United States, Italy and Spain supplied acute and convalescent COVID-19 samples. In each case, the material was cDNA or gDNA derived from T cells, B-cell-depleted T cells, or PBMCs.

The protocol was immunoSEQ multiplex PCR, while the TCRdb copy is restricted to in-frame clones and leaves out a portion. Among tens of thousands of clones listed, roughly 90% were seen once. V was shortened by 0 bases and J by 4 bases, with 16 bases between the two germline ends. The CDR3 is 16 residues long. The germline CDR1 and CDR2 sequences are SGHRS and YFSETQ. The origin of this receptor is a human donor with active COVID-19. The donor label of this sample is uncertain. The chain combines TRBV5-1 with TRBJ2-5; weak D call: TRBD2 (7 bases). Sequencing was performed on peripheral blood. The DNA of the CDR3 is TGCGCCAGCAGCTTGGAGGGGGGGCCTTGGCCAGAGACCCAGTACTTC. This sequence encodes CASSLEGGPWPETQYF. The whole variable domain, remainder taken from reference TRBV5-1 and TRBJ2-5, is KAGVTQTPRYLIKTRGQQVTLSCSPISGHRSVSWYQQTPGQGLQFLFEYFSETQRNKGNFPGRFSGRQFSNSRSEMNVSTLELGDSALYLCASSLEGGPWPETQYFGPGTRLLVL.